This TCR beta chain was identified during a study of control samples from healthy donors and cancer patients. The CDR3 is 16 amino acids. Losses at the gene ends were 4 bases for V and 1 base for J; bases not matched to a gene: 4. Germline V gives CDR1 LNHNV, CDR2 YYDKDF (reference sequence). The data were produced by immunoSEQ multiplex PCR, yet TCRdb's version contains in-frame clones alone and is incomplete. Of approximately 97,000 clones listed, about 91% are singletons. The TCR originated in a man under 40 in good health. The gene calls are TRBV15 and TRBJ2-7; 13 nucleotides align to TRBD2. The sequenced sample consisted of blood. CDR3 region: CATSIRTSGSSYEQYF. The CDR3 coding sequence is TGTGCCACCAGCATACGGACTAGCGGGAGTTCCTACGAGCAGTACTTC.